This T cell receptor (beta chain) was sequenced during a study of PD-1 blockade in classical Hodgkin lymphoma. Findings of the study overall: Possibly reflecting disease activity or prior therapy, repertoire differences have causes that remain undefined.

This clone turned up a few times. Its antigen is unidentified. Only in-frame clones appear in the TCRdb table, and some are missing; sequencing was by immunoSEQ multiplex PCR. The sample carries about 61,000 clones, 87% recorded once. Time point of the sample: cycle 4 day 1 (C4D1), after 5 to 7 weeks of nivolumab. Patients all relapsed after autologous stem cell transplantation, and there was variation in brentuximab vedotin exposure. Under best response, outcomes were complete response, partial response or progressive disease. Sequenced material: peripheral blood mononuclear cells (PBMCs), taken before the fourth cycle of nivolumab. The source of this sequence is a human donor with classical Hodgkin lymphoma.

The CDR3: CASSYSGTGVYGYTF. In DNA form, the CDR3 reads TGTGCCAGCAGTTACTCGGGGACAGGCGTCTATGGCTACACCTTC. The chain uses TRBV6-5 and TRBJ1-2, with 8 bases fitting TRBD1. The CDR3 loop spans 15 amino acids. The germline gives CDR1 MNHEY, CDR2 SVGAGI. After removal of 0 bases from V and 4 bases from J, the junction contained 4 bases not matched to a gene.